This TCR beta chain originates from a study of monozygotic twins with inflammatory bowel disease. The CDR3 is made up of 13 amino acids. Per the germline V gene, CDR1 is SNHLY and CDR2 is FYNNEI. TCRdb reprocessed the 5' RACE reads, with one entry per CDR3 protein and no DNA. This repertoire includes over 150,000 distinct CDR3 sequences. The TCR sequence derives from a human donor with ulcerative colitis or Crohn's disease, or a healthy co-twin of an affected twin (not recorded which). The chain carries TRBV2 and TRBJ2-1; the TCRdb D gene call, TRBD1, has no DNA to confirm it. Sequencing was performed on blood. The CDR3 here is CASSEDRYNEQFF.